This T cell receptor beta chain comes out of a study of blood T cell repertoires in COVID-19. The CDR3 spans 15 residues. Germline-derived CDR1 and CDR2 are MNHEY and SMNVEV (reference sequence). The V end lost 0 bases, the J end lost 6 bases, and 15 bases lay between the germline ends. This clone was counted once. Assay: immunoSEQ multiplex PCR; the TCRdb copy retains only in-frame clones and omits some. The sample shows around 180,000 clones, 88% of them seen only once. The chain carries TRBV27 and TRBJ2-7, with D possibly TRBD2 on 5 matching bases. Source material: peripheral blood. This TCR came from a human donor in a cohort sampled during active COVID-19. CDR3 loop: CASSLSSGGLGEQYF. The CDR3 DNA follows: TGTGCCAGCAGTTTATCTTCAGGCGGGCTGGGCGAGCAGTACTTC.